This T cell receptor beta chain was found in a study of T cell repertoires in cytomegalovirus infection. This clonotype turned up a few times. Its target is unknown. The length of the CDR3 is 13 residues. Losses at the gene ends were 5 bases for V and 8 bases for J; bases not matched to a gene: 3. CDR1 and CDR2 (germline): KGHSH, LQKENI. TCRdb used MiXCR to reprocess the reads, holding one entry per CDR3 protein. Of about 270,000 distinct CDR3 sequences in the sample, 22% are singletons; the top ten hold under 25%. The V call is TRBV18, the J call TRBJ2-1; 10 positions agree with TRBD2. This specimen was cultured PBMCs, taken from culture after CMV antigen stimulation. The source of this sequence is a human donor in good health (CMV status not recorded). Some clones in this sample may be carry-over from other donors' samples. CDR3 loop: CASSALAGDEQFF. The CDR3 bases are TGTGCCAGCTCAGCCCTAGCGGGAGATGAGCAGTTCTTC.